Detailed here is one TCR beta chain. The antigen is undetermined. The sample is drawn from a study of T-cell memory formation after mild COVID-19. Study information: TCR clusters showed largely donor specificity.

With constant-segment primers, 5'RACE yielded cDNA libraries of TCR alpha and TCR beta that carried sample barcodes and UMIs. TCRdb re-analysed the 5' RACE reads in MiXCR, keeping a single row per CDR3 protein. The sample lists 500,000 to 650,000 distinct CDR3 sequences; about 20% were seen once. The V end was cut by 7 bases, the J end by 5 bases, with 12 bases between. The CDR3 is made up of 12 amino acids. Germline V gene lookup returns CDR1 SQVTM and CDR2 ANQGSEA. Study-level findings and limits: Researchers could not confirm that second-wave clones peaking on day 37 targeted SARS-CoV-2. That cross-reactive memory joined was suggested by some responding clones appearing in pre-infection memory.

The chain carries TRBV29-1 and TRBJ2-1; no definite D call. Sequenced material: PBMCs or a T cell subset sorted from them (not recorded which). This TCR was recovered from an adult woman who had mild COVID-19 (a few samples of this study predate the infection). Cell type and time point are not known. The CDR3 loop reads CSADPDNNEQFF. The CDR3, as DNA: TGCAGCGCGGATCCAGATAACAATGAGCAGTTCTTC.